The rows below give T cell receptor beta chains drawn from one sample of a study of chemoradiotherapy in HPV16-positive cancers. Clones were sequenced by immunoSEQ multiplex PCR, and TCRdb holds only the in-frame ones, with some missing. The data contain 25,000 to 30,000 clones, approximately 94% of them singletons. The starting material was blood, obtained from a patient who underwent chemoradiotherapy. The source is a human donor with HPV-associated anogenital cancer. CDR3s include the opening cysteine and the closing phenylalanine or tryptophan. The D gene is left open where the match is weak. Size is stated for part of the rows, as once, few or many counts, or as a class when the clone is expanded.

j_call clone_size d_call v_call cdr3_nt cdr3_aa
TRBJ2-7 . TRBD1 TRBV28 TGTGCCAGCAGCAGGGGGCACTCCTACGAGCAGTACTTC CASSRGHSYEQYF
TRBJ2-1 . TRBD2 TRBV5-1 TGCGCCAGCAGCTTGGCCTCCCCTAGCGGGAGCAATTTCTTC CASSLASPSGSNFF
TRBJ2-2 . . TRBV7-6 TGTGCCAGCAGCTTGGGGTTGGGGGCGAACACCGGGGAGCTGTTTTTT CASSLGLGANTGELFF
TRBJ2-6 large . TRBV5-1 TGCGCCAGCAGCTGGACGGGTGGCTCTGGGGCCAACGTCCTGACTTTC CASSWTGGSGANVLTF
TRBJ2-7 . . TRBV5-6 TGTGCCAGCAGCGGGCGAGAGGGTTTTAGCGAGCAGTACTTC CASSGREGFSEQYF
TRBJ1-1 once . TRBV18 TGTGCCAGCTCACCAGGGTTTCAGGCTTTCTTT CASSPGFQAFF
TRBJ2-1 . . TRBV7-9 TGTGCCAGCAGCCATGAACAGTACAATGAGCAGTTCTTC CASSHEQYNEQFF
TRBJ1-1 . . TRBV11-2 TGCGCCAGCAGCCAAGACTCAGGAGGATACACTGAAGCTTTCTTT CASSQDSGGYTEAFF
TRBJ2-7 . . TRBV6-1 TGTGCCAGCAGTGAATCTGACTACGAGCAGTACTTC CASSESDYEQYF
TRBJ1-6 once TRBD1 TRBV14 TGTGCCAGCAGCCCCGGACAGGGATATTCACCCCTCCACTTT CASSPGQGYSPLHF
TRBJ1-5 . . TRBV4-2 TGTGCCAGCAGCCCCGGGACGGATAGCAATCAGCCCCAGCATTTT CASSPGTDSNQPQHF
TRBJ1-1 . . TRBV9 TGTGCCAGCAGCGGAAACCCAGCAGGGCGAACTGAAGCTTTCTTT CASSGNPAGRTEAFF
TRBJ1-3 . . TRBV7-9 TGTGCCAGCAGCTTAGAGGGCAGCGGAAACACCATATATTTT CASSLEGSGNTIYF
TRBJ1-2 . . TRBV5-6 TGTGCCAGCACTAGTAACTATGGCTACACCTTC CASTSNYGYTF
TRBJ2-7 . TRBD1 TRBV4-1 TGCGCCAGCAGCCTTCGGGACAGGGCCTACGAGCAGTACTTC CASSLRDRAYEQYF
TRBJ2-2 . . TRBV7-8 TGTGCCAGCAGCTTAGTCCCGGGACCGAACACCGGGGAGCTGTTTTTT CASSLVPGPNTGELFF
TRBJ1-4 . . TRBV6-1 TGTGCCAGCAGTGAAAAGTTCTTGGGTGAAAAACTGTTTTTT CASSEKFLGEKLFF
TRBJ2-7 . TRBD2 TRBV27 TGTGCCAGCATCCAGACTAGCGGGAGCGCATCCTACGAGCAGTACTTC CASIQTSGSASYEQYF
TRBJ2-7 . TRBD1 TRBV13 TGTGCCAGCAGCTTAGAGGGGGCCAGCGAGCAGTACTTC CASSLEGASEQYF
TRBJ2-5 . TRBD2 TRBV7-6 TGTGCCAGCAGCTACCTGACTAGCGGGGTAGGAGAGACCCAGTACTTC CASSYLTSGVGETQYF
TRBJ2-7 once TRBD1 TRBV2 TGTGCCATCGGCCGGGCCGGGACAGGGACCTACGAGCAGTACTTC CAIGRAGTGTYEQYF
TRBJ1-2 . TRBD1 TRBV6-5 TGTGCCAGCAGTTACCCGACCCGGACAGGGAGCTATGGCTACACCTTC CASSYPTRTGSYGYTF
TRBJ2-3 . . TRBV6-1 TGTGCCAGCAGTGAAGGGTGGGAGCTCACCGTGACGCAGTATTTT CASSEGWELTVTQYF
TRBJ1-2 . . TRBV13 TGTGCCAGCAGCTCTCGGTCGGGGTATGGCTACACCTTC CASSSRSGYGYTF
TRBJ2-7 . TRBD2 TRBV7-9 TGTGCCAGCAGCCCGTCCCGGGCGGGAGTGAACGAGCAGTACTTC CASSPSRAGVNEQYF
TRBJ2-7 once TRBD2 TRBV18 TGTGCCAGCTCACGAAGCGGGAGCTACGAGCAGTACTTC CASSRSGSYEQYF